These 8 T cell receptor beta chains came from one sample sequenced in a study of cytomegalovirus exposure and HLA in healthy donors. The study ran its PCR with 60 Vbeta and 13 Jbeta primers. This table comes from immunoSEQ multiplex PCR, and its TCRdb copy is limited to in-frame clones, with some not included. This table has roughly 130,000 clones, about 70% appearing once. Sequences were obtained from PBMCs. The receptors derive from a middle-aged woman in good health and CMV-seropositive.

The chain recombines TRBV9 with TRBJ2-3, with D perhaps TRBD1 (7 bases). This CDR3 is built from 15 residues. Trimming cost V 4 bases and J 4 bases, with 16 bases left between them. Looked up from germline, CDR1 is SGDLS and CDR2 is YYNGEE. The CDR3 here is CASSSGGGIPDTQYF. The CDR3 DNA sequence: TGTGCCAGCAGCTCAGGGGGAGGAATCCCAGATACGCAGTATTTT.

The chain combines TRBV19 with TRBJ1-5; 7 bases align to TRBD1. Looked up from germline, CDR1 is LNHDA and CDR2 is SQIVND (reference sequence). The CDR3 length is 16 residues. Germline trimming cut 1 base from V and 2 bases from J; bases unmatched to any gene: 5. The CDR3 bases are TGTGCCAGTAGTATAGCAGGGGGGAAGGGCAATCAGCCCCAGCATTTT. Its translation is CASSIAGGKGNQPQHF.

There are a few counts of this clone. The genes are TRBV27 and TRBJ1-1; D is uncertain. The CDR3 sequence is 13 residues long. V lost 5 bases and J 7 bases, leaving 14 bases between the germline ends. CDR1 MNHEY and CDR2 SMNVEV come from the germline V gene (reference sequence). CDR3 in DNA: TGTGCCAGCAGTCCCAACCTATTATATGAAGCTTTCTTT. Its protein product is CASSPNLLYEAFF.

The V gene is TRBV7-8, the J gene TRBJ1-1; D is possibly TRBD1 (6 bases). Germline V gene lookup returns CDR1 SGHVS and CDR2 FQNEAQ. CDR3 length: 15 residues. Trimming stripped 5 bases from V and 0 bases from J, with 13 bases between. CDR3 sequence reads: CASSVWGGMNTEAFF. The CDR3 bases are TGTGCCAGCAGCGTTTGGGGGGGCATGAACACTGAAGCTTTCTTT.

The CDR3 region is CASGGGFEKLFF. Written as DNA, the CDR3 is TGTGCATCGGGGGGGGGTTTCGAAAAACTGTTTTTT. The J gene is TRBJ1-4, the V gene TRBV6-6; tentative D call: TRBD1 (5 bases). There are 12 residues in the CDR3. CDR1 is MNHNY and CDR2 is SVGAGI in the germline V gene (reference sequence).

This clone was counted between two and nine times. The same CDR3 can be traced to other DNA sequences in this sample. The rearrangement joins TRBV28 to TRBJ1-6; D might be TRBD1 (6 bases). This CDR3 has 15 residues. From germline, CDR1 is MDHEN and CDR2 SYDVKM. The V and J ends lost 2 bases and 6 bases respectively, with 11 bases between them. The CDR3 sequence is CASSLAGAGNSPLHF. The CDR3 DNA is TGTGCCAGCAGTTTAGCAGGGGCAGGTAATTCACCCCTCCACTTT.

The chain is built from TRBV5-1 and TRBJ2-3; D is undetermined. The V end was cut by 7 bases, the J end by 0 bases, with 9 bases between. Germline CDR1 and CDR2: SGHRS and YFSETQ. The CDR3 length is 13 residues. DNA for the CDR3: TGCGCCAGCGGCCCGACTAGCACAGATACGCAGTATTTT. As protein: CASGPTSTDTQYF. The whole variable domain, remainder taken from reference TRBV5-1 and TRBJ2-3, is KAGVTQTPRYLIKTRGQQVTLSCSPISGHRSVSWYQQTPGQGLQFLFEYFSETQRNKGNFPGRFSGRQFSNSRSEMNVSTLELGDSALYLCASGPTSTDTQYFGPGTRLTVL.

This chain links TRBV30 with TRBJ1-6; 7 nucleotides align to TRBD1. The CDR3 runs to 14 residues. Germline loops: CDR1 GTSNPN, CDR2 SVGIG (reference sequence). The trim removed 3 bases at V and 8 bases at J, leaving 7 bases unmatched. The CDR3 bases are TGTGCCTGGAGCATTACGGGGACAGATTCACCCCTCCACTTT. This sequence encodes CAWSITGTDSPLHF.